This T cell receptor beta chain was captured in a study of blood T cell repertoires in COVID-19 (dated by TCRdb to about 2020). In the study overall: Samples from collaborators originated in the United States, Italy and Spain and spanned both the acute and convalescent phases of COVID-19. The prospective study material was composed of cDNA or gDNA derived from T cells, B-cell-depleted T cells, or PBMCs. The dataset comprised deeply sampled blood TCRbeta repertoires from subjects exposed to, actively infected with, or recovered from COVID-19. The repertoires were made available in a free public database intended to serve as a resource for research on the immune response to SARS-CoV-2. The samples were drawn from the first 160 participants of the ongoing ImmuneRACE study and from some 1,300 subjects provided by 6 global collaborators. Nearly every sample came with metadata listing a de-identified subject ID, COVID-19 status, age in years and sex. Where available, HLA class I and class II types were taken from metadata supplied by the sample provider and were not determined by assay-based typing. On the study overall, not on this receptor specifically: Clinical and demographic metadata were provided uncurated, with the amount varying by source and participant.

The germline V gene supplies CDR1 LGHNA and CDR2 YNFKEQ. Taken from cysteine to phenylalanine, the CDR3 has 16 residues. The CDR3 DNA has 48 bases and is translated from base 1. Trimming takes 0 bases off V and 1 base off J; junction bases not matched to a gene: 4. Notes on this clone: The antigen it binds to is not known. No clone much larger than this one lies a single base away; base qualities are absent.

The collaborating institutions used their own protocols to collect whole blood in K2EDTA tubes. For TCRbeta analysis, collaborator samples were shipped as frozen whole blood, as isolated PBMCs, or as DNA extracted from either sample type. TCRbeta CDR3 regions were amplified from genomic DNA using the immunoSEQ Assay, a bias-controlled multiplex PCR. The authors processed their data as follows. Nucleated cell counts per sample were estimated from amplification of reference gene primers within the assay. To quantify the absolute abundance of each unique TCRbeta CDR3 rearrangement, sequence reads were collapsed and filtered. For each sample, productive Simpson clonality was calculated as the square root of Simpson's diversity index across productive rearrangements. Held by TCRdb, this immuneACCESS table contains in-frame sequences only and omits some clones. Under half of the omission traces to an unresolved V gene where checked; the cause of the rest is unknown. D and trimming come from the DNA, and the V and J calls and clone size come from that table. The sample data list over 100,000 clones, and around 90% of these were observed just once. Of the sample, approximately 1% is held by the ten largest clones.

The rearranged chain carries TRBV4-2 and TRBJ2-7, with 9 junctional bases fitting TRBD2. This clonotype was obtained from a human donor in a cohort sampled during active COVID-19. Sequencing was performed on peripheral blood. CDR3 sequence: CASSQDASGISYEQYF. The DNA reads TGTGCCAGCAGCCAAGATGCTAGCGGGATATCCTACGAGCAGTACTTC.